This is a list of T cell receptor beta chains from one sample in a study of spatial heterogeneity in lung cancer. TCRdb re-called the 5' RACE reads through MiXCR, storing one row per CDR3 protein. The table has approximately 16,000 distinct CDR3 sequences, 6.8% seen once; the top ten hold roughly a fifth. Sequences were derived from lung tumor tissue, sampled at surgery. The receptor set was obtained from a female donor with early-stage non-small cell lung cancer. CDR3s include the opening cysteine and the closing phenylalanine or tryptophan. D genes are given only for firm matches. Clone sizes are given selectively: once, few, many, or a class where the clone is expanded.

size,V,J,D,DNA,CDR3
NA,TRBV3-1,TRBJ2-3,TRBD2,TGTGCCAGCAGCCAAGATGTTAGCGGGGGTCTCTGGGATACGCAGTATTTT,CASSQDVSGGLWDTQYF
many,TRBV30,TRBJ2-3,NA,TGTGCCTGGAGTCCGGGTTTACGGAGCCATACGCAGTATTTT,CAWSPGLRSHTQYF
few,TRBV9,TRBJ2-2,TRBD1,TGTGCCAGCAGCGTAGGGGCACAGGGGGTCCACGGGGAGCTGTTTTTT,CASSVGAQGVHGELFF
NA,TRBV7-6,TRBJ1-5,NA,TGTGCCAGCAGCCCCCGACAGGTTCAGCCCCAGCATTTT,CASSPRQVQPQHF
few,TRBV5-4,TRBJ2-5,TRBD1,TGTGCCAGCAGTAAAATCCGGGACAGGGGGATAGAGACCCAGTACTTC,CASSKIRDRGIETQYF
medium-sized,TRBV7-2,TRBJ2-1,TRBD1,TGTGCCAGCAGCTGGGACAGGGGTGCCAATGAGCAGTTCTTC,CASSWDRGANEQFF
many,TRBV9,TRBJ1-2,NA,TGTGCCAGCAGCGTAGGTACAGGGTCGGGCTATGGCTACACCTTC,CASSVGTGSGYGYTF
many,TRBV2,TRBJ2-1,NA,TGTGCCAGCAGGGCCGGGGGAGCCCCCGAGCAGTTCTTC,CASRAGGAPEQFF
few,TRBV12-3/TRBV12-4,TRBJ2-3,NA,TGTGCCAGCAGCGCAAGACAGAGGGCACGGGCAGATACGCAGTATTTT,CASSARQRARADTQYF
NA,TRBV20-1,TRBJ2-1,NA,TGCAGTGCTAGGGTTAGGGGCAATGAGCAGTTCTTC,CSARVRGNEQFF
many,TRBV5-6,TRBJ2-2,NA,TGTGCCAGCAGCTGGAGGGTTGGGACAGCGAACACCGGGGAGCTGTTTTTT,CASSWRVGTANTGELFF
many,TRBV10-2,TRBJ1-6,NA,TGCGCCAGCAGCCTAGACAGGAGCTCCTATAATTCACCCCTCCACTTT,CASSLDRSSYNSPLHF
medium-sized,TRBV29-1,TRBJ2-7,TRBD1,TGCAGCGTTAACGGACAGGGGGTTACCTACGAGCAGTACTTC,CSVNGQGVTYEQYF
NA,TRBV7-8,TRBJ2-5,TRBD2,TGTGCCAGCAGCTTACCGACTAGCGGTCTTCAAGAGACCCAGTACTTC,CASSLPTSGLQETQYF
many,TRBV29-1,TRBJ2-5,TRBD1,TGCAGCGTGAACCCACGGACAGGGGTGAAGACCCAGTACTTC,CSVNPRTGVKTQYF
many,TRBV12-3/TRBV12-4,TRBJ2-5,NA,TGTGCCAGCAGTTCAAACAGTGGGGGGACCCAGTACTTC,CASSSNSGGTQYF